The sample holds a few counts of the clone carrying this TCR beta chain. Both previously described methods and listed TCR primers were employed to make bulk TCR libraries. MiXCR, run by TCRdb on the PCR reads, gives a single entry per CDR3 protein. The repertoire has 490,000 or so distinct CDR3 sequences, approximately 25% of them found once; the top ten carry approximately 0.76%. The CDR3 is 13 amino acids. V lost 4 bases and J lost 1, with 11 bases in between. Germline CDR1 SQVTM, CDR2 ANQGSEA. This entry belongs to a study of molecular identifiers for immune sequencing clone quantification. The sequence derives from a human donor in good health. Some libraries in this study had Jurkat cell RNA spiked in. Sequencing input: naive CD8+ T cells from blood, with Jurkat cell RNA spiked in. The subset was: FACS-sorted CD8+CD4-CCR7+CD45RA+ naive T cells. This sequence joins TRBV29-1 and TRBJ2-7, with a possible D match to TRBD1 (5 bases). The CDR3 protein is CSVVLRVSYEQYF. The CDR3 bases are TGCAGCGTTGTGCTCAGGGTATCCTACGAGCAGTACTTC.